One sample yielded the 27 T cell receptor beta chains listed below, sequenced in a study of sequential checkpoint blockade in melanoma. Assay: immunoSEQ multiplex PCR; the TCRdb copy retains only in-frame clones and omits some. The sample contains about 9,300 clones, about 26% of which appear only once. As to treatment: randomized to nivolumab then ipilimumab (arm A) or the reverse (arm B). The specimen was tumor tissue (inferred from file names), collected from a patient given nivolumab and ipilimumab in sequence. The receptors here all came from a human donor with melanoma.

At least ten counts were recorded for this clone. The genes are TRBV11-3 and TRBJ2-5; the D gene is possibly TRBD1 (6 bases). Looked up from germline, CDR1 is SGHNT and CDR2 is YENEEA. The CDR3 loop spans 15 amino acids. V shed 4 bases and J shed 5 bases, with 17 bases lying between them. CDR3 coding DNA: TGTGCCAGCAGCTATGGACAGCGAAAGGGCGAGACCCAGTACTTC. It codes for CASSYGQRKGETQYF.

This chain connects TRBV12-5 to TRBJ2-7; D call uncertain. The CDR3 loop spans 12 amino acids. Germline assignment: CDR1 LGHNT and CDR2 FRNRAP. The CDR3 region is CASSPAPSEQYF. The CDR3 bases are TGTGCCAGCTCTCCAGCTCCCAGCGAGCAGTACTTC. The variable domain in full, completed from reference TRBV12-5 and TRBJ2-7, reads DARVTQTPRHKVTEMGQEVTMRCQPILGHNTVFWYRQTMMQGLELLAYFRNRAPLDDSGMPKDRFSAEMPDATLATLKIQPSEPRDSAVYFCASSPAPSEQYFGPGTRLTVT.

The gene calls are TRBV15 and TRBJ2-5, with TRBD1 matching over 11 bases. The trim removed 4 bases at V and 5 bases at J, leaving 6 bases unmatched. The CDR3 is made up of 15 amino acids. The germline V gene has CDR1 LNHNV and CDR2 YYDKDF (reference sequence). The DNA for the CDR3 is TGTGCCACCAGCATAGCCGGGACAGGGGGGGAGACCCAGTACTTC. Protein: CATSIAGTGGETQYF.

This clone is large in the sample. This chain uses TRBV18 with TRBJ2-3; D call uncertain. This CDR3 region has 14 residues. Between the trimmed V and J ends, which lost 3 bases and 0 bases, there was a span of 7 bases. The V gene's germline CDR1 is KGHSH and CDR2 LQKENI. The CDR3 reads CASSPTVSTDTQYF. DNA of the CDR3: TGTGCCAGCTCACCGACTGTTAGCACAGATACGCAGTATTTT.

Many counts were recorded for this clone. This sequence joins TRBV11-3 and TRBJ1-4; a possible D gene is TRBD1 (5 bases). V was trimmed by 4 bases and J by 7 bases, leaving 13 bases between them. This CDR3 is built from 14 residues. Germline CDR1 and CDR2: SGHNT and YENEEA. CDR3 coding DNA: TGTGCCAGCAGCTCAGGGTGGGATCGTGAAAAACTGTTTTTT. Its translation: CASSSGWDREKLFF.

V is TRBV18 and J is TRBJ2-1; a weak D match, TRBD1 (5 bases). CDR3 length: 15 residues. V was pared by 6 bases and J by 15 bases, with 27 bases between. Looked up from germline, CDR1 is KGHSH and CDR2 is LQKENI. CDR3 bases: TGTGCCAGCTCCCTGGCGCAGGCCAAGGGGTATATTGGGTTCTTC. Translating gives CASSLAQAKGYIGFF.

This clone was counted at least ten times. The genes are TRBV11-3 and TRBJ1-1; no clear D gene. The germline V gene encodes CDR1 SGHNT and CDR2 YENEEA. The CDR3 extends over 14 amino acids. V lost 0 bases, J lost 2 bases, and 7 bases lay in between. In DNA, the CDR3 is TGTGCCAGCAGCTTAGATTCAGCTAACACTGAAGCTTTCTTT. Translating it yields CASSLDSANTEAFF. The full variable domain, its missing parts supplied by reference TRBV11-3 and TRBJ1-1, is EAGVVQSPRYKIIEKKQPVAFWCNPISGHNTLYWYLQNLGQGPELLIRYENEEAVDDSQLPKDRFSAERLKGVDSTLKIQPAELGDSAVYLCASSLDSANTEAFFGQGTRLTVV.

This chain uses TRBV18 with TRBJ2-7, with 8 nucleotides matching TRBD1. CDR3 size: 14 residues. Germline V lookup: CDR1 KGHSH, CDR2 LQKENI. Trimming took 3 bases from V and 4 from J; bases not matched to a gene: 5. The CDR3 protein is CASSPGTGYYEQYF. Written as DNA, the CDR3 is TGTGCCAGCTCACCCGGGACAGGTTATTACGAGCAGTACTTC.

This clone occurred many times. This chain uses TRBV11-3 with TRBJ2-4; 10 bases align to TRBD1. With V trimmed by 5 bases and J by 4 bases, 17 bases remained unmatched. The V gene's germline CDR1 is SGHNT and CDR2 YENEEA. This CDR3 has 19 residues. CDR3 nucleotides: TGTGCCAGCAGCGCAGGGACAGGGGCCGCGGTATTGGCGAAAAACATTCAGTACTTC. It yields the protein CASSAGTGAAVLAKNIQYF.

This clone was seen many times. The rearrangement links TRBV9 to TRBJ1-2; D unresolved. In germline, CDR1 is SGDLS, CDR2 YYNGEE. This CDR3 comprises 15 residues. The V and J ends lost 10 bases and 0 bases respectively, with 19 bases between them. This chain's CDR3 is CAATRAALANYGYTF. In nucleotides, the CDR3 is TGTGCCGCCACTCGGGCAGCCTTAGCTAACTATGGCTACACCTTC.

V usage is TRBV19 and J usage is TRBJ1-1; D gene uncertain. Trimming left V 7 bases short and J 4 bases short, with 10 bases between. Germline V lookup: CDR1 LNHDA, CDR2 SQIVND (reference sequence). This CDR3 is built from 12 residues. The CDR3 sequence is CASIASGTEAFF. The CDR3 DNA reads as TGTGCCAGTATAGCGTCCGGCACTGAAGCTTTCTTT.

This clone showed up just a few times. This sequence joins TRBV6-8 and TRBJ2-2; D is undetermined. Trimming left V 3 bases short and J 5 bases short, with 4 bases between. CDR3 length: 12 residues. Germline lookup yields CDR1 MNHGY and CDR2 SAAAGT. As DNA, the CDR3 is TGTGCCAGCAGTTATGGTACCGGGGAGCTGTTTTTT. Translating gives CASSYGTGELFF.

This chain links TRBV29-1 with TRBJ2-5, with D possibly matching TRBD1 (5 bases). This CDR3 has 12 amino acids. V lost 7 bases and J lost 2, with 11 bases in between. Germline CDR1 reads SQVTM; CDR2 reads ANQGSEA. CDR3 in DNA: TGCAGCGCCATGACAGCACAAGAGACCCAGTACTTC. Translation: CSAMTAQETQYF.

This clone was recorded many times. This rearrangement joins TRBV11-3 to TRBJ2-5; D is uncertain. CDR3 length: 15 residues. Between the trimmed V and J ends, which lost 0 bases and 2 bases, there was a span of 10 bases. Looked up from germline, CDR1 is SGHNT and CDR2 is YENEEA. The CDR3 region is CASSLEWQLQETQYF. CDR3 DNA: TGTGCCAGCAGCTTAGAGTGGCAGCTTCAAGAGACCCAGTACTTC.

This clone has just one count. The chain is built from TRBV29-1 and TRBJ1-3, with a tentative D call TRBD1 (5 bases). Germline V CDR1 and CDR2: SQVTM, ANQGSEA. The CDR3 has 12 amino acids. CDR3 region: CVGGSSGNTIYF. CDR3 sequence (DNA): TGCGTGGGGGGTAGCTCTGGAAACACCATATATTTT.

This clone was seen only a few times. J is TRBJ2-2 and V is TRBV6-8; tentative D call: TRBD1 (6 bases). The CDR3 runs to 14 residues. Trimming removed 5 bases at V and 5 bases at J, with 12 bases between. Germline lookup yields CDR1 MNHGY and CDR2 SAAAGT. CDR3 DNA: TGTGCCAGCAGTGCGGTGACAGGTACCGGGGAGCTGTTTTTT. This sequence encodes CASSAVTGTGELFF.

Only a few counts were recorded for this clone. The CDR3: CASSFDQEGQPQHF. DNA of the CDR3: TGTGCCAGCAGCTTTGACCAAGAGGGGCAGCCCCAGCATTTT. This chain links TRBV11-3 with TRBJ1-5; a possible D gene is TRBD1 (5 bases). Germline assignment: CDR1 SGHNT and CDR2 YENEEA. Trimming cost V 3 bases and J 7 bases, with 13 bases left between them. The CDR3 runs 14 residues. The full variable domain, its missing parts supplied by reference TRBV11-3 and TRBJ1-5, is EAGVVQSPRYKIIEKKQPVAFWCNPISGHNTLYWYLQNLGQGPELLIRYENEEAVDDSQLPKDRFSAERLKGVDSTLKIQPAELGDSAVYLCASSFDQEGQPQHFGDGTRLSIL.

In its sample, this clone was seen a few times. J is TRBJ2-4 and V is TRBV7-6, with D perhaps matching TRBD2 (5 bases). The CDR3 runs to 16 residues. V gave up 0 bases and J gave up 4 bases, with 13 bases separating them. Germline V gene sequence: CDR1 SGHVS, CDR2 FNYEAQ. In DNA form, the CDR3 reads TGTGCCAGCAGCTTAGCCGGTGGACGGAGGAAAAACATTCAGTACTTC. Amino acids: CASSLAGGRRKNIQYF.

The V and J genes are TRBV19 and TRBJ1-2; D is undetermined. Germline V gene data show CDR1 as LNHDA and CDR2 as SQIVND (reference sequence). Trimming took 3 bases from V and 4 from J, leaving 12 bases between them. CDR3 length: 14 residues. As DNA, the CDR3 is TGTGCCAGTAGTATCCAAAGGGCAGCCTATGGCTACACCTTC. Translating gives CASSIQRAAYGYTF.

The genes are TRBV27 and TRBJ2-2; possible D gene TRBD1, 5 bases. V lost 2 bases, J lost 4 bases, and 11 bases lay in between. The germline V gene encodes CDR1 MNHEY and CDR2 SMNVEV (reference sequence). The CDR3 has 15 residues. Written as DNA, the CDR3 is TGTGCCAGCAGTTTAGCCAGGGTGGCCACCGGGGAGCTGTTTTTT. Residues: CASSLARVATGELFF.

This clone has more than one count but fewer than ten. The chain has TRBV6-7 and TRBJ2-4; no reliable D call. TRBV6-7 is an ORF, and what it does is uncertain. This CDR3 comprises 15 residues. Trimming took 5 bases from V and 1 from J, leaving 12 bases between them. CDR3 in amino acids: CASSAAGTAKNIQYF. As DNA, the CDR3 is TGTGCCAGCAGTGCGGCCGGAACGGCCAAAAACATTCAGTACTTC.

The chain couples TRBV5-1 to TRBJ1-2; D possibly corresponds to TRBD1 (5 bases). Germline CDR1 SGHRS, CDR2 YFSETQ. V lost 3 bases, J lost 4 bases, and 13 bases lay in between. The CDR3 contains 14 residues. The CDR3 coding sequence is TGCGCCAGCAGCTCTAACCGACAGATCTATGGCTACACCTTC. It encodes CASSSNRQIYGYTF.

In its sample, this clone is medium-sized. The J gene is TRBJ1-5, the V gene TRBV11-3; 8 bases match TRBD1. J was trimmed by 0 bases and V by 3 bases; bases with no gene match: 13. CDR1 SGHNT and CDR2 YENEEA come from the germline V gene. The CDR3 is 19 amino acids. The CDR3 here is CASSLLPTGDSLSNQPQHF. DNA for the CDR3: TGTGCCAGCAGCTTGTTGCCGACAGGGGACTCCCTTAGCAATCAGCCCCAGCATTTT.

This clone came up a few times. The CDR3 DNA sequence: TGTGCCAGCAGTTTATACAGGGCTACCTACGAGCAGTACTTC. Encoded protein: CASSLYRATYEQYF. The J gene is TRBJ2-7, the V gene TRBV28; a weak D match, TRBD1 (6 bases). Trimming pared 1 base from V and 2 bases from J, leaving 9 bases between. The length of the CDR3 is 14 residues. Germline CDR1 MDHEN, CDR2 SYDVKM.

The chain couples TRBV18 to TRBJ1-3, with D perhaps TRBD1 (5 bases). Deletions cut 2 bases from V and 0 bases from J, with 11 bases between. The CDR3 has 16 residues. The germline gives CDR1 KGHSH, CDR2 LQKENI. CDR3 region: CASSPVGGRSGNTIYF. The CDR3 DNA sequence: TGTGCCAGCTCACCAGTGGGGGGACGCTCTGGAAACACCATATATTTT. Supplemented by reference TRBV18 and TRBJ1-3, the full variable domain reads NAGVMQNPRHLVRRRGQEARLRCSPMKGHSHVYWYRQLPEEGLKFMVYLQKENIIDESGMPKERFSAEFPKEGPSILRIQQVVRGDSAAYFCASSPVGGRSGNTIYFGEGSWLTVV.

This clone occurred a few times. The chain combines TRBV6-8 with TRBJ2-7; 7 nucleotides line up with TRBD1. V was pared by 1 base and J by 6 bases, with 12 bases of the junction left unmatched. The CDR3 totals 16 residues. In germline, CDR1 is MNHGY, CDR2 SAAAGT. This chain's CDR3 is CASSYLMTGKEGEQYV. The CDR3 nucleotides are TGTGCCAGCAGTTACTTGATGACAGGGAAAGAAGGCGAGCAGTACGTC.

This clone was found a few times. The chain joins TRBV11-3 to TRBJ2-1; 8 bases fit TRBD2. Germline assignment: CDR1 SGHNT and CDR2 YENEEA. V lost 5 bases to trimming and J lost 7 bases; unmatched junction nucleotides: 13. The CDR3 runs to 16 residues. CDR3 coding DNA: TGTGCCAGCAGCCCCGACGCCAGCGGGGGAGGTAATGAGCAGTTCTTC. Amino acids: CASSPDASGGGNEQFF.